This T cell receptor (beta chain) was captured in a study of human T cells and chemical hapten exposure. Time point described: patch test 1, 2 weeks after DPC sensitization. Treatment defined: therapeutic diphenylcyclopropenone sensitization with weekly scalp DPC. This clonotype was counted only a few times. Each CDR3 protein is one row after TCRdb ran MiXCR on the RACE reads. The repertoire consists of 370,000 or so distinct CDR3 sequences, with roughly 4.8% occurring once and the leading ten covering under 3%. Trimming left V 1 base short and J 4 bases short, with 10 bases between. The germline gives CDR1 MNHNS, CDR2 SASEGT. This CDR3 contains 15 residues.

This rearrangement joins TRBV6-1 to TRBJ1-4; TRBD1 is a possible D gene (5 bases). The receptor's source is a woman in her 50s with alopecia areata. Some clones in this sample may be carry-over from other donors' samples. The sequenced sample was whole blood, obtained in connection with sensitization to the hapten diphenylcyclopropenone (DPC). In nucleotides, the CDR3 is TGTGCCAGCAGTGAAGAGGGACGACTTAATGAAAAACTGTTTTTT. Its protein is CASSEEGRLNEKLFF.